This T cell receptor beta chain was profiled in a study of T cell changes during pregnancy in multiple sclerosis. CDR1 MNHEY and CDR2 SVGAGI come from the germline V gene. There are 14 residues in the CDR3. J was trimmed by 5 bases and V by 5 bases; bases with no gene match: 6. Data came from immunoSEQ multiplex PCR; TCRdb stores just in-frame clones and leaves some out. The sample carries approximately 100,000 clones, 91% recorded once. The TCR originated in a female donor with multiple sclerosis, enrolled in a pregnancy study. The sample was peripheral blood, taken in the second trimester of pregnancy. This chain uses TRBV6-5 with TRBJ1-5, with 7 positions matching TRBD1. DNA for the CDR3: TGTGCCAGCAGTGAACGACAGGGTTATCAGCCCCAGCATTTT. Translated: CASSERQGYQPQHF.